The 4 T cell receptor beta chains below all came from one sample that was sequenced in a study of blood T cell repertoires in COVID-19 (dated by TCRdb to 2020 to 2022). The library relied on the immunoSEQ multiplex PCR assay. TCRdb provides this immuneACCESS table in a form limited to in-frame rearrangements. Some clones are lacking; in checked studies, under half of them reflect an unresolved V gene, and why the rest are absent is not known. Within this sample are almost 200,000 clones, with about 89% of them counted one time only. The ten most abundant clones make up about 8.8% of the sample. The sequenced sample consisted of PBMCs or T cells enriched from blood (not recorded which). Receptor source: a young woman who had recovered from COVID-19.

The chain recombines TRBV5-1 with TRBJ2-1, with D maybe TRBD1 (5 bases). This CDR3 has 13 residues. V dropped 0 bases and J dropped 7 bases, with 8 bases sitting between them. Per the germline V gene, CDR1 is SGHRS and CDR2 is YFSETQ. The CDR3 region has the DNA TGCGCCAGCAGCTTGGGTTCAGGGAATGAGCAGTTCTTC. This translates into CASSLGSGNEQFF.

The chain uses TRBV24-1 and TRBJ1-5; 9 bases are shared with TRBD1. V was pared by 3 bases and J by 6 bases, with 5 bases of the junction left unmatched. There are 15 residues in the CDR3. Germline CDR1 reads KGHDR; CDR2 reads SFDVKD. The CDR3 nucleotides are TGTGCCACCAGTGATGGGGGACAGGGCGGTCAGCCCCAGCATTTT. Its protein is CATSDGGQGGQPQHF.

The chain has TRBV19 and TRBJ2-2, with 8 bases that match TRBD1. The CDR3 extends over 14 amino acids. Trimming at V came to 6 bases and at J to 8 bases, leaving 8 bases not matched to a gene. The germline V gene encodes CDR1 LNHDA and CDR2 SQIVND (reference sequence). The CDR3 spells CASRRTGREGELFF. CDR3 sequence (DNA): TGTGCCAGTAGGAGGACAGGGAGAGAAGGGGAGCTGTTTTTT.

The rearrangement joins TRBV18 to TRBJ1-4, with 7 bases fitting TRBD1. The CDR3 covers 15 residues. Germline CDR1 and CDR2: KGHSH and LQKENI. Losses at the gene ends were 3 bases for V and 6 bases for J; bases not matched to a gene: 7. The CDR3 spells CASSPQTGRHEKLFF. In nucleotides, the CDR3 is TGTGCCAGCTCACCCCAGACAGGGCGGCATGAAAAACTGTTTTTT.